This T cell receptor (beta chain) was recovered during a study of cytomegalovirus exposure and HLA in healthy donors. Study information: Early released data had 80 million or so unique TCRs, all coming from HLA-typed donors. Study-level findings and limits: The listing of roughly 160 TCR beta chains classed them as cytomegalovirus-associated. Most TCR sequences were rare, but some public TCRs occurred in many donors. Fewer N-insertions (relative to the 666-donor mean) were reportedly seen in an Asian-associated ancestry cluster in a later analysis.

A note on this clone: Its antigen is not identified.

PCR employed 60 Vbeta and 13 Jbeta primers. Some clones are missing from TCRdb's copy, which holds only in-frame ones; the method was immunoSEQ multiplex PCR. The sample shows over 80,000 clones, 70% to 75% of them seen only once. The CDR3 is 16 amino acids. Sequencing used PBMCs. The V and J genes are TRBV12-2 and TRBJ2-3; the DNA was not used to check the table's D call, TRBD2. TRBV12-2 is a recognized pseudogene. The receptor's source is a man aged 35-49 years in good health and CMV-seronegative. The CDR3 region is CASRLCTLAAADTQYF. For the CDR3, the DNA is TGTGCAAGTCGCTTATGCACGTTGGCAGCGGCAGATACGCAGTATTTT.